This is a list of T cell receptor beta chains from one sample in a study of OX40 agonist ivuxolimab in advanced cancers. TCRdb keeps only in-frame clones here, not all; method: immunoSEQ multiplex PCR. There are about 60,000 clones in the sample; approximately 83% occur only once, and approximately 3.3% lies in the top ten. Sample: CD4+ or CD8+ T cells sorted from blood, taken in a trial of the OX40 agonist ivuxolimab. All receptors come from an adult with an advanced solid tumor such as melanoma, head and neck, liver or kidney cancer. CDR3s include the opening cysteine and the closing phenylalanine or tryptophan. A D gene is named only where the DNA matches it firmly. Clone size, where shown, is once, few, many, or a class for clones that have expanded.

J gene,clone size,V gene,D gene,CDR3 protein,CDR3 DNA
TRBJ2-3,NA,TRBV11-2,TRBD2,CASSLSSGVGTDTQYF,TGTGCCAGCAGCTTAAGCAGCGGGGTCGGGACAGATACGCAGTATTTT
TRBJ2-7,NA,TRBV18,NA,CASSPLARGSSYEQYF,TGTGCCAGCTCACCGTTAGCGAGAGGGAGCTCCTACGAGCAGTACTTC
TRBJ2-2,NA,TRBV7-9,NA,CASSLGGLRELFF,TGTGCCAGCAGCTTGGGAGGACTCAGGGAGCTGTTTTTT
TRBJ2-3,NA,TRBV6-6,NA,CASSYSKTLAGGTQYF,TGTGCCAGCAGTTACTCGAAAACCCTAGCCGGAGGTACGCAGTATTTT
TRBJ1-3,once,TRBV5-1,TRBD1,CASGAGQGGNTIYF,TGCGCCAGCGGAGCGGGACAGGGAGGAAACACCATATATTTT
TRBJ2-7,NA,TRBV7-2,TRBD2,CASSSRTSGISYEQYF,TGTGCCAGCAGCTCCCGGACTAGCGGGATCTCCTACGAGCAGTACTTC
TRBJ2-7,NA,TRBV7-3,NA,CASSLTSASFDEQYF,TGTGCCAGCAGCTTAACTTCGGCTAGTTTCGACGAGCAGTACTTC
TRBJ1-2,NA,TRBV7-9,TRBD1,CASTTGVRRGYTF,TGTGCCAGCACCACAGGGGTTAGGAGGGGCTACACCTTC
TRBJ2-3,NA,TRBV25-1,NA,CASSESDVRDTQYF,TGTGCCAGCAGTGAATCCGACGTGAGGGATACGCAGTATTTT
TRBJ2-1,NA,TRBV7-2,TRBD2,CASSAGLAANEQFF,TGTGCCAGCAGCGCAGGACTAGCGGCCAATGAGCAGTTCTTC
TRBJ1-1,NA,TRBV27,TRBD1,CASHRGAGTEAFF,TGTGCCAGCCACAGGGGAGCAGGGACTGAAGCTTTCTTT
TRBJ1-4,once,TRBV28,TRBD1,CASSSPRWDRDEKLFF,TGTGCCAGCAGTTCGCCCCGGTGGGACAGGGATGAAAAACTGTTTTTT
TRBJ2-5,NA,TRBV2,TRBD2,CASSEAGGELAGTQYF,TGTGCCAGCAGTGAAGCTGGCGGGGAACTAGCGGGGACCCAGTACTTC
TRBJ2-3,once,TRBV11-2,TRBD1,CASSLERIRTGGADTQYF,TGTGCCAGCAGCTTAGAACGCATTAGGACAGGGGGCGCAGATACGCAGTATTTT
TRBJ1-2,few,TRBV5-1,TRBD1,CASSKESGTGNDGYTF,TGCGCCAGCAGCAAGGAATCCGGGACAGGTAACGATGGCTACACCTTC
TRBJ2-7,NA,TRBV5-1,TRBD1,CASSLVATGISQSYEQYF,TGCGCCAGCAGCTTGGTGGCGACAGGGATCTCTCAGTCCTACGAGCAGTACTTC
TRBJ2-3,NA,TRBV2,NA,CASSEGGLDTQYF,TGTGCCAGCAGCGAAGGGGGGCTGGATACGCAGTATTTT
TRBJ2-5,NA,TRBV9,NA,CASSPRGGRAQETQYF,TGTGCCAGCAGCCCTCGAGGGGGGAGGGCCCAAGAGACCCAGTACTTC
TRBJ1-6,NA,TRBV5-4,NA,CASSLDPGRQNSPLHF,TGTGCCAGCAGCTTGGACCCGGGACGGCAGAATTCACCCCTCCACTTT
TRBJ1-5,medium-sized,TRBV28,NA,CASSTTISNQPQHF,TGTGCCAGCAGTACCACGATTAGCAATCAGCCCCAGCATTTT
TRBJ2-7,NA,TRBV2,TRBD1,CASSALGTGGAEQYF,TGTGCCAGCAGTGCCCTAGGGACAGGGGGCGCCGAGCAGTACTTC
TRBJ2-1,NA,TRBV7-9,TRBD1,CASSLDVGQGRSEQFF,TGTGCCAGCAGCTTAGATGTAGGACAGGGTCGATCTGAGCAGTTCTTC
TRBJ2-1,medium-sized,TRBV9,NA,CASSPSTTNEQFF,TGTGCCAGCAGCCCCTCGACAACGAATGAGCAGTTCTTC
TRBJ2-7,NA,TRBV7-2,TRBD2,CASSLAGTSGTSSYEQYF,TGTGCCAGCAGCTTAGCGGGGACTAGCGGGACCAGCTCCTACGAGCAGTACTTC
TRBJ1-5,NA,TRBV6-1,TRBD1,CASSIDRGRGQPQHF,TGTGCCAGCAGCATCGACAGGGGGCGAGGTCAGCCCCAGCATTTT